Here is one T cell receptor (beta chain) with its context. These data belong to a study of blood T cell repertoires in COVID-19. Background on the study: Samples taken during acute and convalescent COVID-19 were collected in the United States, Italy and Spain.

Original processing methods: Estimation of nucleated cell counts relied on the amplification of reference gene primers. Assay: immunoSEQ multiplex PCR; the TCRdb copy retains only in-frame clones and omits some. D and trimming were read from the DNA, whereas the V and J calls and clone size are those reported in that table. The profile shows 400,000 to 450,000 clones, roughly 85% of them singletons. V dropped 4 bases and J dropped 4; count of bases not matched to a gene: 15. This CDR3 is 18 amino acids long. From germline, CDR1 is SGHKS and CDR2 YYEKEE (reference sequence). The receptor was derived from a woman aged 30 to 39 with active or convalescent COVID-19. Sequencing was done on a sample of peripheral blood. The gene calls are TRBV5-5 and TRBJ1-3; 9 positions agree with TRBD1. CDR3 sequence reads: CASSPRDRVLLSGNTIYF. The CDR3 DNA sequence: TGTGCCAGCAGCCCCCGGGACAGGGTCTTGTTATCAGGAAACACCATATATTTT.